These 21 T cell receptor beta chains came from one sample sequenced in a study of blood T cell repertoires in COVID-19. The table came from immunoSEQ multiplex PCR; TCRdb's copy has only in-frame clones and leaves some out. Of over 150,000 clones listed, 84% were seen once; the top ten hold around 7.9%. Sequenced: PBMCs or T cells enriched from blood (not recorded which). The receptors were gathered from a man aged 50 to 60 who had recovered from COVID-19.

This clone was observed a few times. V usage is TRBV3-1 (or the pseudogene TRBV3-2) and J usage is TRBJ2-5, with D possibly matching TRBD2 (6 bases). V dropped 3 bases and J dropped 5 bases, with 10 bases sitting between them. CDR1 is LGHDT, CDR2 YNNKEL, per germline (reference sequence). The CDR3 loop spans 13 amino acids. DNA for the CDR3: TGTGCCAGCAGCCATTCGGGGGTGGAGACCCAGTACTTC. Its protein product is CASSHSGVETQYF.

The V gene is TRBV4-2, the J gene TRBJ2-4; 8 nucleotides match TRBD2. V lost 1 base, J lost 3 bases, and 11 bases stayed unmatched. CDR1 is LGHNA and CDR2 is YNFKEQ in the germline V gene. The CDR3 spans 18 residues. The CDR3 nucleotides are TGTGCCAGCAGCCAAGGTGCCGGGACTAGAGTGGGCAAAAACATTCAGTACTTC. Amino acid sequence: CASSQGAGTRVGKNIQYF.

The chain recombines TRBV12-3 or TRBV12-4 with TRBJ1-4, with D perhaps matching TRBD1 (5 bases). Trimming removed 4 bases at V and 7 bases at J, with 10 bases between. The CDR3 consists of 13 residues. In nucleotides, the CDR3 is TGTGCCAGCAGTTCCCGGGGGGGTGAAAAACTGTTTTTT. This codes for CASSSRGGEKLFF.

This clone appeared once. J is TRBJ2-1 and V is TRBV5-1; 15 bases align to TRBD2. The trim removed 1 base at V and 4 bases at J, leaving 3 bases unmatched. The length of the CDR3 is 17 residues. Germline CDR1 and CDR2: SGHRS and YFSETQ. The CDR3 protein is CASSLWTSGGAYNEQFF. Written as DNA, the CDR3 is TGCGCCAGCAGCTTGTGGACTAGCGGGGGGGCTTACAATGAGCAGTTCTTC.

The V gene is TRBV27, the J gene TRBJ1-1, with TRBD1 identical over 7 bases. After removal of 6 bases from V and 1 base from J, the junction contained 8 bases not matched to a gene. Germline values: CDR1 MNHEY, CDR2 SMNVEV (reference sequence). The CDR3 spans 15 residues. The CDR3 protein is CASSPRGWENTEAFF. DNA for the CDR3: TGTGCCAGCAGCCCCAGGGGGTGGGAGAACACTGAAGCTTTCTTT.

The rearrangement links TRBV3-1 (or the pseudogene TRBV3-2) to TRBJ2-3; 8 bases map to TRBD2. CDR3 length: 15 amino acids. From germline, CDR1 is LGHDT and CDR2 YNNKEL (reference sequence). The junction had 6 bases not matched to a gene; V was cut back by 3 bases and J by 4 bases. The DNA of the CDR3 is TGTGCCAGCAGCCAGGTTAGCGGGACGCCAGATACGCAGTATTTT. It codes for CASSQVSGTPDTQYF.

This clone was observed a handful of times. The chain employs TRBV9 and TRBJ1-1, with D possibly being TRBD1 (5 bases). Trimming pared 1 base from V and 6 bases from J, leaving 13 bases between. Germline lookup yields CDR1 SGDLS and CDR2 YYNGEE. This CDR3 region has 14 residues. CDR3 DNA sequence: TGTGCCAGCAGCGTAACGGATCAGGGATCTGAAGCTTTCTTT. Amino acid sequence: CASSVTDQGSEAFF.

The DNA of the CDR3 is TGTGCCAGCGGCGGGGGCTACGAGCAGTACTTC. It encodes CASGGGYEQYF. The chain employs TRBV2 and TRBJ2-7; 7 nucleotides align to TRBD2. V dropped 8 bases and J dropped 3; count of bases not matched to a gene: 1. This CDR3 region has 11 residues. Germline V gene sequence: CDR1 SNHLY, CDR2 FYNNEI.

This chain links TRBV7-2 with TRBJ1-2; D not certain. The CDR3 contains 15 residues. CDR1 is SGHTA, CDR2 FQGNSA, per germline. V was shortened by 1 base and J by 0 bases, with 9 bases between the two germline ends. In nucleotides, the CDR3 is TGTGCCAGCAGCTTAGAACAGTTAGCTAACTATGGCTACACCTTC. Translating it yields CASSLEQLANYGYTF.

The chain recombines TRBV7-9 with TRBJ1-1; 9 nucleotides agree with TRBD1. Germline CDR1 is SEHNR and CDR2 is FQNEAQ (reference sequence). This CDR3 has 16 residues. V lost 2 bases to trimming and J lost 2 bases; unmatched junction nucleotides: 6. CDR3 coding DNA: TGTGCCAGCAGCTTACCCCCGGACAGGGGAAACACTGAAGCTTTCTTT. This encodes CASSLPPDRGNTEAFF. Full variable domain (remainder filled in from reference TRBV7-9 and TRBJ1-1): DTGVSQNPRHKITKRGQNVTFRCDPISEHNRLYWYRQTLGQGPEFLTYFQNEAQLEKSRLLSDRFSAERPKGSFSTLEIQRTEQGDSAMYLCASSLPPDRGNTEAFFGQGTRLTVV.

This chain links TRBV12-3 or TRBV12-4 with TRBJ1-2; D unclear. The CDR3 totals 12 residues. V dropped 0 bases and J dropped 7 bases, with 6 bases sitting between them. CDR3 coding DNA: TGTGCCAGCAGTTTAGCGAGGGCTGGCTACACCTTC. Protein sequence: CASSLARAGYTF.

The chain is built from TRBV5-4 and TRBJ1-1; D remains ambiguous. The CDR3 is 14 residues long. CDR1 SGHNT and CDR2 YYREEE come from the germline V gene (reference sequence). With 3 bases removed from V and 0 bases from J, the gap between germline ends came to 9 bases. CDR3 sequence (DNA): TGTGCCAGCAGCTCAGGCAGAATGAACACTGAAGCTTTCTTT. This translates into CASSSGRMNTEAFF. Combining the CDR3 with reference TRBV5-4 and TRBJ1-1 gives the whole variable domain ETGVTQSPTHLIKTRGQQVTLRCSSQSGHNTVSWYQQALGQGPQFIFQYYREEENGRGNFPPRFSGLQFPNYSSELNVNALELDDSALYLCASSSGRMNTEAFFGQGTRLTVV.

This clone was counted once. The V and J genes are TRBV4-2 and TRBJ1-2; D is undetermined. From germline, CDR1 is LGHNA and CDR2 YNFKEQ. The germline V and J ends were trimmed by 4 bases and 6 bases, with 21 bases remaining between them. The length of the CDR3 is 16 residues. This CDR3 reads CASSPETGAEIDGYTF. The DNA for the CDR3 is TGTGCCAGCAGCCCTGAAACGGGAGCAGAGATTGATGGCTACACCTTC.

This clone was seen more than once but under ten times. The rearrangement links TRBV5-5 to TRBJ1-6, with D possibly being TRBD1 (5 bases). V lost 4 bases, J lost 10 bases, and 18 bases lay in between. The CDR3 covers 15 residues. Germline lookup yields CDR1 SGHKS and CDR2 YYEKEE (reference sequence). In nucleotides, the CDR3 is TGTGCCAGCAGCGCGTCCGGGACTATAGGGTCACCCCTCCACTTT. Encoded protein: CASSASGTIGSPLHF.

This clone was seen a few times. As DNA, the CDR3 is TGTGCCAGTAGTATTAAATTCCAGGCCAGCAATCAGCCCCAGCATTTT. Translation: CASSIKFQASNQPQHF. The V gene is TRBV19, the J gene TRBJ1-5; D is uncertain. Between the trimmed V and J ends, which lost 3 bases and 1 base, there was a span of 13 bases. There are 16 residues in the CDR3. Germline V gene data show CDR1 as LNHDA and CDR2 as SQIVND (reference sequence).

The V and J genes are TRBV5-1 and TRBJ1-2; 10 nucleotides align to TRBD1. In germline, CDR1 is SGHRS, CDR2 YFSETQ. The CDR3 is 13 amino acids. The trim removed 4 bases at V and 8 bases at J, leaving 5 bases unmatched. CDR3 in amino acids: CASSTGQGLGYTF. The CDR3 DNA reads as TGCGCCAGCAGCACGGGACAGGGGTTGGGCTACACCTTC.

The CDR3 spells CASSQAGVPTEAFF. The CDR3 nucleotides are TGTGCCAGCAGCCAGGCAGGGGTACCCACTGAAGCTTTCTTT. The chain combines TRBV3-1 (or the pseudogene TRBV3-2) with TRBJ1-1, with D maybe TRBD1 (6 bases). Germline CDR1 and CDR2: LGHDT and YNNKEL (reference sequence). Trimming took off 3 bases at V and 4 bases at J, with 12 bases between the two ends. This CDR3 contains 14 residues.

This chain connects TRBV30 to TRBJ2-1, with 8 bases fitting TRBD2. This CDR3 region has 15 residues. Germline CDR1 reads GTSNPN; CDR2 reads SVGIG (reference sequence). Trimming removed 2 bases from V and 4 bases from J; junction bases left unmatched: 7. This CDR3 is CAWSLGGGPYNEQFF. The CDR3 DNA sequence: TGTGCCTGGAGTTTGGGCGGGGGGCCGTACAATGAGCAGTTCTTC.

The chain is built from TRBV7-3 and TRBJ1-1; 8 nucleotides line up with TRBD1. Germline V lookup: CDR1 SGHTA, CDR2 FQGTGA. The CDR3 has 17 residues. The V and J ends lost 5 bases and 1 base, in that order; junction bases with no gene match: 12. CDR3 sequence reads: CASSPGTGRIGNTEAFF. In DNA form, the CDR3 reads TGTGCCAGCAGCCCCGGGACAGGACGTATCGGGAACACTGAAGCTTTCTTT.

This chain uses TRBV7-2 with TRBJ1-3; unclear D gene. V lost 5 bases to trimming and J lost 0 bases, with 14 bases between them. The CDR3 sequence is 16 residues long. Germline CDR1 is SGHTA and CDR2 is FQGNSA. CDR3 in amino acids: CASSPAVRSSGNTIYF. CDR3 coding DNA: TGTGCCAGCAGCCCCGCGGTTCGAAGCTCTGGAAACACCATATATTTT.

This clone was seen more than once but under ten times. The chain employs TRBV7-9 and TRBJ1-1; tentative D call: TRBD1 (6 bases). CDR1 SEHNR and CDR2 FQNEAQ come from the germline V gene (reference sequence). Trimming cost V 2 bases and J 2 bases, with 12 bases left between them. The CDR3 is 15 amino acids. The CDR3 DNA reads as TGTGCCAGCAGCTTATTCGGACAGCCAAACACTGAAGCTTTCTTT. Protein sequence: CASSLFGQPNTEAFF.